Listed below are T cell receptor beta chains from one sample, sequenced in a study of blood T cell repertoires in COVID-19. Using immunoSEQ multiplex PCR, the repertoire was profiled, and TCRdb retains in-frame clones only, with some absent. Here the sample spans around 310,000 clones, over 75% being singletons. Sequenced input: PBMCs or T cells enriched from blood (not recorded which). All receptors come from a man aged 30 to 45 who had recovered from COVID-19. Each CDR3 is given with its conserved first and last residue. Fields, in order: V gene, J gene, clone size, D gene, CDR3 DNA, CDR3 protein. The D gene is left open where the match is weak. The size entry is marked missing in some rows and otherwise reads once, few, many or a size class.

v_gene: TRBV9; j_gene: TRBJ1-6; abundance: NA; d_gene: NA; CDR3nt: TGTGCCAGCAGCCCCGGACTCAGCTCCTATAATTCACCCCTCCACTTT; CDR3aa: CASSPGLSSYNSPLHF
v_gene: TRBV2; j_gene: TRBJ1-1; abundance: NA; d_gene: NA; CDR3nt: TGTGCCAGCAGCGTCAGGCCGAACACTGAAGCTTTCTTT; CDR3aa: CASSVRPNTEAFF
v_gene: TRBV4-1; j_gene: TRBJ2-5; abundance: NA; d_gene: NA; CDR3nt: TGCGCCAGCAGCCAAGATCCCCCAGGGAAAGAGACCCAGTACTTC; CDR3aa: CASSQDPPGKETQYF
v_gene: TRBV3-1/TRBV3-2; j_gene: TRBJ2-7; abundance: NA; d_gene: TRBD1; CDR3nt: TGTGCCAGCAGCCACGACTTAGGACAGGGGCTCTCCTACGAGCAGTACTTC; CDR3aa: CASSHDLGQGLSYEQYF
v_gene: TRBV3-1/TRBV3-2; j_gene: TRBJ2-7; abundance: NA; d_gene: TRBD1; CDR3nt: TGTGCCAGCAGCCAACCCGGACAGGGAGCCGTGCAGTACTTC; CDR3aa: CASSQPGQGAVQYF
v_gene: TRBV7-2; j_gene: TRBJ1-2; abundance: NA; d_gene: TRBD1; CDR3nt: TGTGCCAGCAGCCGGGACAGGGAATATGGCTACACCTTC; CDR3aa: CASSRDREYGYTF
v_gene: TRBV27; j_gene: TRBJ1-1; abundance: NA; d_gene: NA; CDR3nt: TGTGCCAGCAGTTTGATAGGGCTGGGGCCAGCTTTCTTT; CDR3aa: CASSLIGLGPAFF
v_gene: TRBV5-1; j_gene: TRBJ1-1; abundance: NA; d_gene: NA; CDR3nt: TGCGCCAGCAGCTTGGCAACGGGAGGTTTCGGCACTGAAGCTTTCTTT; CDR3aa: CASSLATGGFGTEAFF
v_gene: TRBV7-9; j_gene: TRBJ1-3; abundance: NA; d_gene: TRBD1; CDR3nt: TGTGCCAGCAGCTTTGGACAGGGGGCTCTCTCTGGAAACACCATATATTTT; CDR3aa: CASSFGQGALSGNTIYF
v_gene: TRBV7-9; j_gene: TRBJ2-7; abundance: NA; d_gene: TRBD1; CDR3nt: TGTGCCAGCAGCGCTCTACAGGGGGCTAGAGAGCAGTACTTC; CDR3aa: CASSALQGAREQYF
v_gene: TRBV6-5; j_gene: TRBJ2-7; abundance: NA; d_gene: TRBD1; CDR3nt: TGTGCCAGCAGTACCCGGACAGGGGGCGACGAGCAGTACTTC; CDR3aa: CASSTRTGGDEQYF
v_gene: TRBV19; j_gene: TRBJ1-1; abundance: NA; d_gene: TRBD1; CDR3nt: TGTGCCAGTAGCCGACAGGGGGTGAACACTGAAGCTTTCTTT; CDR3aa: CASSRQGVNTEAFF
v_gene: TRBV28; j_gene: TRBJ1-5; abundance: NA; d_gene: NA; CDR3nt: TGTGCCAGCAGTTTCTTTTCACAGGCCCGCAATCAGCCCCAGCATTTT; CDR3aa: CASSFFSQARNQPQHF
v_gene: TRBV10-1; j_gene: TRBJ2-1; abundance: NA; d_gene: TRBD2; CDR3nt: TGCGCCAGCAGTGACGGCGGGGGCTACAATGAGCAGTTCTTC; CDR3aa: CASSDGGGYNEQFF
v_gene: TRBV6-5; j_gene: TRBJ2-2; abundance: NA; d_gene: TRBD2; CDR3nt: TGTGCCAGCAGAGAGACTAGCGGGGACACCGGGGAGCTGTTTTTT; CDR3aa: CASRETSGDTGELFF
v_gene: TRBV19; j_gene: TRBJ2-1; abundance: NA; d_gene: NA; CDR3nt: TGTGCCAGTAGTATCGTGAGTACTTACAATGAGCAGTTCTTC; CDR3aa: CASSIVSTYNEQFF
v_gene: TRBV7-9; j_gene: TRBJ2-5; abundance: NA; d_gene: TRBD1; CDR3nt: TGTGCCAGCAGCCCGGGACAGAACCAAGAGACCCAGTACTTC; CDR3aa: CASSPGQNQETQYF
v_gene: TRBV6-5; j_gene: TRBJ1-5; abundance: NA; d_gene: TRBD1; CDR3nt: TGTGCCAGCAGTTACTCAATAACAGGGGGCCAGCCCCAGCATTTT; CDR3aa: CASSYSITGGQPQHF
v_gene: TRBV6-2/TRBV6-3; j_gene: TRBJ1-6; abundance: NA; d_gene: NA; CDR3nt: TGTGCCAGCAGCCCTAACAGGCCCGGCCTCTATAATTCACCCCTCCACTTT; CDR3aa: CASSPNRPGLYNSPLHF
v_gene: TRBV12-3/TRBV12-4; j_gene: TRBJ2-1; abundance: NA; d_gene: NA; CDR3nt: TGTGCCAGCAGTCAGGAAATAAACAATGAGCAGTTCTTC; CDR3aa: CASSQEINNEQFF
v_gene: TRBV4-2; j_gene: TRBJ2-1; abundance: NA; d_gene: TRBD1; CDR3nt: TGTGCCAGCAGCCTGGGGACAGGGGGCTTCTACAATGAGCAGTTCTTC; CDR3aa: CASSLGTGGFYNEQFF
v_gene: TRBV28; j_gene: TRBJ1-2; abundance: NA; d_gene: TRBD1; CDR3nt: TGTGCCAGCAGTTCCGGGACAGGCTTCAACTATGGCTACACCTTC; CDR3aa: CASSSGTGFNYGYTF
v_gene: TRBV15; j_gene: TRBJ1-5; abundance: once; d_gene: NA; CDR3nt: TGTGCCACCAGCAGCACAGGGCGTAATCAGCCCCAGCATTTT; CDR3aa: CATSSTGRNQPQHF
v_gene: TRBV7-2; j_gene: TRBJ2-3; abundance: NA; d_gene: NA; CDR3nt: TGTGCCAGCAGCTCCAGTGTTAGCACAGATACGCAGTATTTT; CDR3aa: CASSSSVSTDTQYF
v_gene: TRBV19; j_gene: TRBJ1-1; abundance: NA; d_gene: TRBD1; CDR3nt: TGTGCCAGTGGGACAGGGAGGATGGACACTGAAGCTTTCTTT; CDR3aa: CASGTGRMDTEAFF
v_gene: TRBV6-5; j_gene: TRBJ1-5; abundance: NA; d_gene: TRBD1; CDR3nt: TGTGCCAGCAGTCAATGGACAGGTGATCAGCCCCAGCATTTT; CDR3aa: CASSQWTGDQPQHF
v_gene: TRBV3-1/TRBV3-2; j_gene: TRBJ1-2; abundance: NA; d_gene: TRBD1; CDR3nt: TGTGCCAGCAGCCAAGCAGAAAGGACAGGGCTATATGGCTACACCTTC; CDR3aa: CASSQAERTGLYGYTF
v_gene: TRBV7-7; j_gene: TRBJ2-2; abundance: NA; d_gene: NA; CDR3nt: TGTGCCAGCAGCTTAGCCGTGAGGGCTGCGGGGACCGGGGAGCTGTTTTTT; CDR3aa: CASSLAVRAAGTGELFF
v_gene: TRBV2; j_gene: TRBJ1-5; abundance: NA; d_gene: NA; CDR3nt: TGTGCCAGCAGTGAAGCTGTTACGGGCAATCAGCCCCAGCATTTT; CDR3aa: CASSEAVTGNQPQHF
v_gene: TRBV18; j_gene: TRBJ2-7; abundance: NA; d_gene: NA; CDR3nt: TGTGCCAGCCGGCGGGACAGCTCCTACGAGCAGTACTTC; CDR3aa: CASRRDSSYEQYF
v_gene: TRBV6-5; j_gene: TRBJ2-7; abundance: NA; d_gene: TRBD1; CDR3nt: TGTGCCAGCAGTTACCGGGACAGTCTTCACTACGAGCAGTACTTC; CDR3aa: CASSYRDSLHYEQYF
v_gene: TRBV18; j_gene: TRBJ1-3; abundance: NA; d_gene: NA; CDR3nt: TGTGCCAGCTCACCACCAGGGAGTGGAAACACCATATATTTT; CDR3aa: CASSPPGSGNTIYF
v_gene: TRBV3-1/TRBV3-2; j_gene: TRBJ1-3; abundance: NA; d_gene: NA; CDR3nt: TGTGCCAGCAGCTACACAGGGTACGGAAACACCATATATTTT; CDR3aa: CASSYTGYGNTIYF